This T cell receptor beta chain originates from a study of T cells after yellow fever vaccination. The V and J ends lost 5 bases and 2 bases respectively, with 15 bases between them. This CDR3 is built from 15 residues. CDR1 and CDR2 (germline): LGHDT, YNNKEL (reference sequence). Synthesis of TCR cDNA relied on 5'RACE template switching, which attached a universal primer site and UMIs. MiXCR was run by TCRdb on the 5' RACE reads, yielding one entry per CDR3 protein. Here the sample spans approximately 300,000 distinct CDR3 sequences, about 10% being singletons. About this clonotype: Its antigen is still unknown.

Overall study findings and caveats: Compared with primary, the secondary response was weaker and peaked at day 5, not 15. Post-booster samples contained most primary-vaccination clones (nearly 98% CD4, approximately 88% CD8). Few clonotypes appeared in both CD4 and CD8 compartments.

The receptor was derived from a man aged 18 to 35 who received the YFV17D yellow fever vaccine. The chain joins TRBV3-1 to TRBJ1-2; D uncertain. The sequences come from CD4+ T cells sorted from PBMCs, collected 45 days after the yellow fever booster vaccination. The CDR3 DNA reads as TGTGCCAGCAGCTCGGCGGTCCCCCCGAACTATGGCTACACCTTC. Protein sequence: CASSSAVPPNYGYTF.